These 24 T cell receptor beta chains originate from one sample sequenced in a study of human T cells and chemical hapten exposure. One entry per CDR3 protein, called by TCRdb with MiXCR from the RACE reads. Among around 300,000 distinct CDR3 sequences listed, approximately 6.3% were seen once. Time point denoted: patch test 1, 2 weeks after DPC sensitization. Stated treatment: therapeutic diphenylcyclopropenone sensitization with weekly scalp DPC. The sample was whole blood, taken in connection with sensitization to the hapten diphenylcyclopropenone (DPC). These receptors were taken from a woman aged 18-29 years with alopecia areata. Some clones in this sample may be carry-over from other donors' samples.

In its sample, this clonotype was seen a few times. The chain recombines TRBV4-1 with TRBJ1-4, with a possible D match to TRBD1 (5 bases). This CDR3 comprises 15 residues. V was cut by 1 base and J by 3 bases, with 9 bases left in between. Per the germline V gene, CDR1 is MGHRA and CDR2 is YSYEKL. The CDR3 DNA reads TGCGCCAGCAGCCAAGTTGCGGGGGCTAATGAAAAACTGTTTTTT. Translation gives CASSQVAGANEKLFF.

There are many counts of this clonotype. J is TRBJ2-7 and V is TRBV20-1; 13 positions agree with TRBD2. V shed 3 bases and J 0 bases; nucleotides not matched to a gene: 2. Per germline, CDR1 DFQATT and CDR2 SNEGSKA (reference sequence). CDR3 length equals 15 residues. The CDR3 DNA reads as TGCAGTGCTAGGGGACTAGCGGGAAGCTCCTACGAGCAGTACTTC. Translating it yields CSARGLAGSSYEQYF.

The gene calls are TRBV9 and TRBJ1-5; perhaps TRBD1 as D (5 bases). The germline V gene encodes CDR1 SGDLS and CDR2 YYNGEE. This CDR3 region has 15 residues. V was clipped by 2 bases and J by 0 bases, with 9 bases between them. This chain's CDR3 is CASSVTGDSNQPQHF. CDR3 bases: TGTGCCAGCAGCGTTACGGGGGATAGCAATCAGCCCCAGCATTTT.

The sample holds many counts of this clonotype. The V call is TRBV13, the J call TRBJ1-1; 7 bases are a match to TRBD1. The CDR3 is 12 amino acids. Germline V gives CDR1 PRHDT, CDR2 FYEKMQ (reference sequence). J was trimmed by 7 bases and V by 5 bases; bases with no gene match: 4. CDR3 region: CASSGDRVEAFF. The CDR3 DNA is TGTGCCAGCAGCGGCGACAGGGTTGAAGCTTTCTTT.

This clonotype was observed a handful of times. V usage is TRBV27 and J usage is TRBJ2-4, with 8 bases that match TRBD1. There are 17 residues in the CDR3. V gave up 5 bases and J gave up 5 bases; unmatched junction bases: 14. Germline CDR1 MNHEY, CDR2 SMNVEV (reference sequence). The CDR3 reads CASSRKRDRLGENIQYF. The DNA for the CDR3 is TGTGCCAGCAGTCGTAAAAGGGACAGGCTCGGGGAAAACATTCAGTACTTC.

This clonotype was observed at least ten times. This rearrangement joins TRBV6-2 or TRBV6-3 to TRBJ2-5; TRBD1 agrees at 7 bases. The CDR3 extends over 13 amino acids. The V gene's germline CDR1 is MNHEY and CDR2 SVGEGT. V was clipped by 8 bases and J by 1 base; unmatched bases: 4. CDR3 nucleotide sequence: TGTGCCAGCGACGACAGGGTCCAAGAGACCCAGTACTTC. Translated: CASDDRVQETQYF.

This clonotype has a count of ten or more. The chain links TRBV10-3 to TRBJ2-2; weak D call: TRBD2 (5 bases). Looked up from germline, CDR1 is ENHRY and CDR2 is SYGVKD. V gave up 10 bases and J gave up 0 bases, with 9 bases separating them. This CDR3 has 13 amino acids. The CDR3 nucleotides read TGTGCCACCGACGGGACGAACACCGGGGAGCTGTTTTTT. It is translated as CATDGTNTGELFF.

This clonotype was found many times. The chain recombines TRBV9 with TRBJ2-1; 11 positions agree with TRBD1. The V gene end was trimmed by 3 bases and the J gene end by 7 bases; junction bases not matched to a gene: 3. The CDR3 runs to 14 residues. Per germline, CDR1 SGDLS and CDR2 YYNGEE. The CDR3 protein is CASSDGTGGNEQFF. As DNA, the CDR3 is TGTGCCAGCAGCGATGGGACAGGGGGGAATGAGCAGTTCTTC.

This clonotype was observed a handful of times. The rearrangement uses TRBV6-6 and TRBJ1-5; D not resolved. Germline CDR1 and CDR2: MNHNY and SVGAGI (reference sequence). Trimming stripped 0 bases from V and 9 bases from J, with 3 bases between. The CDR3 length is 11 residues. The CDR3 nucleotides read TGTGCCAGCAGTTACTCAGGGCCCCAGCATTTT. Amino acids: CASSYSGPQHF.

The chain combines TRBV11-3 with TRBJ2-1; a possible D gene is TRBD1 (9 bases). CDR1 and CDR2 from the germline V gene are SGHNT and YENEEA. Trimming left V 3 bases short and J 9 bases short, with 24 bases between. The CDR3 is 17 residues long. The CDR3 sequence: CASSFKLAGQGGGEQFF. DNA for the CDR3: TGTGCCAGCAGCTTCAAATTAGCGGGACAGGGAGGAGGTGAGCAGTTCTTC.

The chain uses TRBV5-4 and TRBJ2-5, with 7 positions matching TRBD2. The V and J ends lost 4 bases and 3 bases, in that order; junction bases with no gene match: 12. Germline loops: CDR1 SGHNT, CDR2 YYREEE (reference sequence). The CDR3 has 16 residues. The CDR3 sequence is CASSQDLGLEEETQYF. Here the CDR3 DNA reads TGTGCCAGCAGCCAGGACCTCGGACTAGAGGAAGAGACCCAGTACTTC.

The V gene is TRBV12-3 or TRBV12-4, the J gene TRBJ1-3, with a tentative D call TRBD1 (6 bases). The CDR3 spans 16 residues. The V end lost 5 bases, the J end lost 0 bases, and 14 bases lay between the germline ends. Written as DNA, the CDR3 is TGTGCCAGCAGTACACAGGGCCAGACCTCTGGAAACACCATATATTTT. Translating it yields CASSTQGQTSGNTIYF.

The chain combines TRBV3-1 with TRBJ2-3; 8 bases map to TRBD1. Germline-derived CDR1 and CDR2 are LGHDT and YNNKEL (reference sequence). Trimming removed 0 bases from V and 4 bases from J; junction bases left unmatched: 15. CDR3 length equals 19 residues. The chain's CDR3 is CASSQDTGPGQGNADTQYF. The CDR3 DNA reads as TGTGCCAGCAGCCAAGATACGGGCCCCGGACAGGGTAACGCAGATACGCAGTATTTT.

There are a few counts of this clonotype. The chain has TRBV6-2 or TRBV6-3 and TRBJ2-7; the match to TRBD1 covers 8 bases. V shed 9 bases and J 0 bases; nucleotides not matched to a gene: 4. Germline assignment: CDR1 MNHEY and CDR2 SVGEGT. The CDR3 runs 13 residues. Here the CDR3 reads CASRTGRSYEQYF. The CDR3 DNA is TGTGCCAGTAGGACAGGGCGCTCCTACGAGCAGTACTTC.

The chain recombines TRBV20-1 with TRBJ1-2, with TRBD1 matching 7 bases. Germline CDR1 reads DFQATT; CDR2 reads SNEGSKA (reference sequence). The CDR3 has 12 residues. CDR3 in DNA: TGCGCACGCAGGGGGGGGCCGGGTGGCTACACCTTC. The encoded protein is CARRGGPGGYTF.

This clonotype was found many times. The V call is TRBV5-1, the J call TRBJ2-3; no clear D gene. Germline V lookup: CDR1 SGHRS, CDR2 YFSETQ. V shed 2 bases and J shed 1 base, with 11 bases lying between them. The CDR3 totals 15 residues. In nucleotides, the CDR3 is TGCGCCAGCAGCTTCATCAGACCGGGCACAGATACGCAGTATTTT. Amino acids: CASSFIRPGTDTQYF.

This clonotype showed up just a few times. The CDR3 region has the DNA TGTGCCAGCAGCTTAGGGAGGGACGGTGATGGCTACACCTTC. Its protein is CASSLGRDGDGYTF. The chain carries TRBV11-2 and TRBJ1-2, with D perhaps matching TRBD1 (5 bases). From germline, CDR1 is SGHAT and CDR2 FQNNGV. CDR3 length: 14 amino acids. V was shortened by 1 base and J by 6 bases, with 12 bases between the two germline ends. Full variable domain (rest looked up from reference TRBV11-2 and TRBJ1-2): EAGVAQSPRYKIIEKRQSVAFWCNPISGHATLYWYQQILGQGPKLLIQFQNNGVVDDSQLPKDRFSAERLKGVDSTLKIQPAKLEDSAVYLCASSLGRDGDGYTFGSGTRLTVV.

This clonotype has ten or more counts. This chain links TRBV5-1 with TRBJ1-4; 9 nucleotides line up with TRBD1. With 5 bases clipped from V and 5 bases from J, the junction kept 7 bases outside the gene matches. The CDR3 is 15 residues long. CDR1 and CDR2 (germline): SGHRS, YFSETQ. CDR3 sequence: CASRPTGGPNEKLFF. DNA of the CDR3: TGCGCCAGCAGACCAACAGGGGGCCCAAATGAAAAACTGTTTTTT.

This clonotype was found many times. The chain carries TRBV12-3 or TRBV12-4 and TRBJ2-3; D remains unclear. This CDR3 has 12 residues. Trimming pared 4 bases from V and 8 bases from J, leaving 10 bases between. DNA of the CDR3: TGTGCCAGCAGTTATGGCAGCGCTACGCAGTATTTT. Its translation: CASSYGSATQYF.

The chain has TRBV9 and TRBJ2-3; TRBD1 aligns across 10 bases. In germline, CDR1 is SGDLS, CDR2 YYNGEE. The V and J ends lost 0 bases and 3 bases, in that order; junction bases with no gene match: 4. This CDR3 region has 16 residues. The CDR3: CASSVEGQGGTDTQYF. CDR3 DNA sequence: TGTGCCAGCAGCGTAGAAGGACAGGGGGGTACAGATACGCAGTATTTT.

This clonotype has ten or more counts. The CDR3 DNA is TGTGCCAGCTTAGGGGGGGTTGATCAGCCCCAGCATTTT. Translated, it gives CASLGGVDQPQHF. V is TRBV12-3 or TRBV12-4 and J is TRBJ1-5; D possibly corresponds to TRBD1 (6 bases). This CDR3 has 13 residues. Trimming shortened V by 8 bases and J by 5 bases, and 13 bases separated the two germline ends.

This clonotype was picked up a small number of times. The chain has TRBV10-3 and TRBJ1-1, with D tentatively TRBD1 (6 bases). Per germline, CDR1 ENHRY and CDR2 SYGVKD. This CDR3 spans 15 amino acids. V dropped 7 bases and J dropped 2 bases, with 17 bases sitting between them. The CDR3 nucleotides are TGTGCCATCATTGGACAGCTCGGGGGTAACACTGAAGCTTTCTTT. Protein product: CAIIGQLGGNTEAFF.

This chain uses TRBV11-3 with TRBJ2-5, with D possibly TRBD1 on 6 matching bases. The length of the CDR3 is 13 residues. CDR1 SGHNT and CDR2 YENEEA come from the germline V gene. The ends were cut back, 3 bases at V and 5 bases at J, with 10 bases in the middle. CDR3 amino acids: CASSFQGSETQYF. The CDR3 DNA reads TGTGCCAGCAGCTTCCAGGGGTCGGAGACCCAGTACTTC.

Notes on this clonotype: This could be a read error, since a much larger clone is one nucleotide away. The V gene is TRBV12-3 or TRBV12-4, the J gene TRBJ2-1; 7 bases are shared with TRBD1. With V trimmed by 3 bases and J by 5 bases, 13 bases remained unmatched. This CDR3 has 17 residues. The DNA of the CDR3 is TGTGCCAGCAGTTTGCCCAGGGGCAAGGGGGCTGACAATGAGCAGTTCTTC. It is translated as CASSLPRGKGADNEQFF.